This TCR beta chain was sequenced in a study of blood T cell repertoires in COVID-19. This CDR3 is built from 16 residues. The germline V gene encodes CDR1 LGHNA and CDR2 YSLEER. V lost 0 bases and J lost 9, with 15 bases in between. TCRdb's copy holds only in-frame clones and misses some; the assay was immunoSEQ multiplex PCR. The data contain around 340,000 clones, 86% of them singletons. The chain joins TRBV4-3 to TRBJ1-6, with a possible D match to TRBD1 (5 bases). Material for sequencing was PBMCs or T cells enriched from blood (not recorded which). The clonotype originates from a woman between 35 and 50 years old with acute COVID-19. As DNA, the CDR3 is TGCGCCAGCAGCCAAGAAAGGGGTCAGTACGGTTCACCCCTCCACTTT. Amino acid sequence: CASSQERGQYGSPLHF.